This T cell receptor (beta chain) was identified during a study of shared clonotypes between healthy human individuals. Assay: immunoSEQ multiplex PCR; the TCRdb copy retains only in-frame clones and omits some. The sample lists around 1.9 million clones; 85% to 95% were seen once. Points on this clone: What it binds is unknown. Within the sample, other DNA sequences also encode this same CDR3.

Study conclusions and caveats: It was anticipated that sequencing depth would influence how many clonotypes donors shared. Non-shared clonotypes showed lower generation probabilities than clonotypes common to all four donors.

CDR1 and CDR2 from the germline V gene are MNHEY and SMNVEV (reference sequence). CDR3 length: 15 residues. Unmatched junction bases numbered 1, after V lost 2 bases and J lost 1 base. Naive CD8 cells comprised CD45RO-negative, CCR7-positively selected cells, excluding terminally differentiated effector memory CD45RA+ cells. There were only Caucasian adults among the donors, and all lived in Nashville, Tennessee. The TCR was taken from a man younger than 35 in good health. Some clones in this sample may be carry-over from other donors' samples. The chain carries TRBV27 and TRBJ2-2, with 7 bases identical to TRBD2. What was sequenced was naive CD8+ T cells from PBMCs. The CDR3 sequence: CASSLLAVNTGELFF. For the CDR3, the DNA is TGTGCCAGCAGTTTACTAGCGGTGAACACCGGGGAGCTGTTTTTT.